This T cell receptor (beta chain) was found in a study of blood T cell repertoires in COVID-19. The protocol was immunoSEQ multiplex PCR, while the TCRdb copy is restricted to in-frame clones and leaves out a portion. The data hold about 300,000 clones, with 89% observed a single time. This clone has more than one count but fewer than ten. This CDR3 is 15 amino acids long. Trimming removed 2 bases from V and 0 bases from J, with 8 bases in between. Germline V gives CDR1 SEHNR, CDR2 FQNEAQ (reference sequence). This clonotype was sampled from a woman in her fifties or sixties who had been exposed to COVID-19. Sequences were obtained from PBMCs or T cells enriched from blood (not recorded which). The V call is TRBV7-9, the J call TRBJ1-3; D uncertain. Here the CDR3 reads CASSLREYSGNTIYF. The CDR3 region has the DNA TGTGCCAGCAGCTTACGAGAATACTCTGGAAACACCATATATTTT.